These 29 T cell receptor beta chains came from one sample sequenced in a study of cytomegalovirus exposure and HLA in healthy donors. The PCR contained 60 Vbeta and 13 Jbeta primers. Only in-frame clones appear in the TCRdb table, and some are missing; sequencing was by immunoSEQ multiplex PCR. This table holds some 100,000 clones, under 85% found once. Sequences were obtained from PBMCs. The receptors come from a middle-aged woman in good health and CMV-seronegative.

This sequence joins TRBV15 and TRBJ2-1, with 7 bases fitting TRBD2. This CDR3 spans 16 amino acids. Germline V gives CDR1 LNHNV, CDR2 YYDKDF (reference sequence). After removal of 0 bases from V and 6 bases from J, the junction contained 8 bases not matched to a gene. In DNA, the CDR3 is TGTGCCACCAGCAGAGACTTTGAGCGGGATCTCAATGAGCAGTTCTTC. Translation: CATSRDFERDLNEQFF. The whole variable domain, remainder taken from reference TRBV15 and TRBJ2-1, is DAMVIQNPRYQVTQFGKPVTLSCSQTLNHNVMYWYQQKSSQAPKLLFHYYDKDFNNEADTPDNFQSRRPNTSFCFLDIRSPGLGDTAMYLCATSRDFERDLNEQFFGPGTRLTVL.

This rearrangement joins TRBV27 to TRBJ2-1, with D unresolved. Trimming removed 4 bases at V and 0 bases at J, with 7 bases between. This CDR3 spans 14 amino acids. In germline, CDR1 is MNHEY, CDR2 SMNVEV (reference sequence). CDR3: CASSSLSSYNEQFF. CDR3 sequence (DNA): TGTGCCAGCAGTTCCCTCAGCTCCTACAATGAGCAGTTCTTC.

The chain links TRBV11-1 to TRBJ1-2; D ambiguous. Trimming took 3 bases from V and 0 from J, leaving 11 bases between them. Germline V gives CDR1 SGHAT, CDR2 FQDESV (reference sequence). This CDR3 contains 15 residues. The CDR3 nucleotides read TGTGCCAGCAGCTTCCCGAAGGACTCTAACTATGGCTACACCTTC. Translated: CASSFPKDSNYGYTF.

The genes are TRBV14 and TRBJ2-5; 7 nucleotides line up with TRBD1. The CDR3 has 17 residues. The V and J ends lost 0 bases and 5 bases, in that order; junction bases with no gene match: 12. The germline V gene has CDR1 SGHDN and CDR2 FVKESK. CDR3 sequence (DNA): TGTGCCAGCAGCCAAGATAAAGGACAGGAAACCGGGGAGACCCAGTACTTC. This codes for CASSQDKGQETGETQYF.

V and J are TRBV25-1 and TRBJ2-7, with TRBD1 matching 11 bases. The trim removed 4 bases at V and 5 bases at J, leaving 4 bases unmatched. CDR3 size: 14 residues. Germline assignment: CDR1 MGHDK and CDR2 SYGVNS. CDR3 bases: TGTGCCAGCAGTGGTGGGGACAGGGGGGACGAGCAGTACTTC. The encoded protein is CASSGGDRGDEQYF.

The CDR3 loop is CASSLQASNYGYTF. CDR3 nucleotides: TGTGCCAGCAGCCTTCAGGCCTCTAACTATGGCTACACCTTC. This chain connects TRBV6-6 to TRBJ1-2; D unclear. This CDR3 spans 14 amino acids. From germline, CDR1 is MNHNY and CDR2 SVGAGI (reference sequence). Trimming left V 6 bases short and J 0 bases short, with 11 bases between.

This clone has more than one count but fewer than ten. The gene calls are TRBV4-3 and TRBJ2-3; tentative D call: TRBD2 (6 bases). This CDR3 contains 17 residues. The V end lost 0 bases, the J end lost 3 bases, and 16 bases lay between the germline ends. Germline V CDR1 and CDR2: LGHNA, YSLEER. This CDR3 is CASSQESAGMGTDTQYF. CDR3 nucleotides: TGCGCCAGCAGCCAAGAAAGCGCGGGAATGGGTACAGATACGCAGTATTTT.

The sample holds a few counts of this clone. The CDR3 DNA is TGTGCCAGCAGGGTGAGCGGGCCGAACACTGAAGCTTTCTTT. Translating it yields CASRVSGPNTEAFF. V and J are TRBV6-1 and TRBJ1-1; D is unclear. The CDR3 runs to 14 residues. Trimming cost V 6 bases and J 1 base, with 12 bases left between them. Germline assignment: CDR1 MNHNS and CDR2 SASEGT.

This clone occurred once. The gene calls are TRBV19 and TRBJ1-6; D may be TRBD1 (6 bases). V lost 6 bases and J lost 7, with 16 bases in between. Germline CDR1 reads LNHDA; CDR2 reads SQIVND (reference sequence). The length of the CDR3 is 15 residues. The CDR3, as DNA: TGTGCCAGTAGGGTACAGGGTGACGTCAATTCACCCCTCCACTTT. This sequence encodes CASRVQGDVNSPLHF.

The chain couples TRBV2 to TRBJ2-1; the D gene is possibly TRBD1 (6 bases). Germline assignment: CDR1 SNHLY and CDR2 FYNNEI. Trimming left V 4 bases short and J 7 bases short, with 14 bases between. The CDR3 length is 14 residues. CDR3 sequence (DNA): TGTGCCAGCAGTGTTGGGACACTAGGGAATGAGCAGTTCTTC. Encoded protein: CASSVGTLGNEQFF.

The genes are TRBV10-3 and TRBJ2-1, with 8 nucleotides matching TRBD1. The CDR3 is 16 residues long. In germline, CDR1 is ENHRY, CDR2 SYGVKD. V shed 1 base and J 8 bases; nucleotides not matched to a gene: 10. CDR3 DNA: TGTGCCATCAGTGAGTGGGGACAGGCGACACCGGATGAGCAGTTCTTC. Its translation is CAISEWGQATPDEQFF.

The V call is TRBV7-3, the J call TRBJ2-5, with D possibly TRBD2 on 5 matching bases. The DNA end favors TRBJ2-7, so the J call may be wrong. CDR1 and CDR2 from the germline V gene are SGHTA and FQGTGA. The CDR3 has 15 amino acids. The CDR3 region is CASSPSGLNSYEQYF. The CDR3 DNA reads TGTGCCAGCAGCCCGAGCGGATTAAACTCCTACGAGCAGTACTTC.

The chain combines TRBV27 with TRBJ2-3, with no clear D. The V gene's germline CDR1 is MNHEY and CDR2 SMNVEV (reference sequence). With 5 bases removed from V and 12 bases from J, the gap between germline ends came to 15 bases. The CDR3 runs 12 residues. CDR3 sequence: CASSVSPGNQYF. CDR3 sequence (DNA): TGTGCCAGCAGTGTTAGCCCCGGTAATCAGTATTTT.

The chain recombines TRBV19 with TRBJ2-2, with D maybe TRBD2 (6 bases). The germline V gene has CDR1 LNHDA and CDR2 SQIVND (reference sequence). The CDR3 runs to 15 residues. V was shortened by 2 bases and J by 1 base, with 8 bases between the two germline ends. CDR3 sequence reads: CASSISGLNTGELFF. The CDR3 DNA sequence: TGTGCCAGTAGTATATCGGGACTGAACACCGGGGAGCTGTTTTTT. The entire variable domain, with the rest obtained from reference TRBV19 and TRBJ2-2, is as follows: DGGITQSPKYLFRKEGQNVTLSCEQNLNHDAMYWYRQDPGQGLRLIYYSQIVNDFQKGDIAEGYSVSREKKESFPLTVTSAQKNPTAFYLCASSISGLNTGELFFGEGSRLTVL.

The J gene is TRBJ2-7, the V gene TRBV11-2, with D hard to call. The germline CDR1 and CDR2 sequences are SGHAT and FQNNGV. Trimming cost V 6 bases and J 0 bases, with 15 bases left between them. The CDR3 runs 15 residues. The CDR3 loop reads CASRIALIDSYEQYF. In nucleotides, the CDR3 is TGTGCCAGCAGGATAGCCTTAATCGACTCCTACGAGCAGTACTTC.

CDR3 sequence reads: CASSTGQGAAEAFF. CDR3 sequence (DNA): TGCGCCAGCAGCACAGGACAGGGGGCGGCTGAAGCTTTCTTT. The chain uses TRBV5-1 and TRBJ1-1, with 11 bases identical to TRBD1. The V and J ends lost 4 bases and 6 bases, in that order; junction bases with no gene match: 5. In germline, CDR1 is SGHRS, CDR2 YFSETQ. CDR3 length equals 14 residues.

The V and J genes are TRBV7-9 and TRBJ2-7, with TRBD1 matching over 8 bases. The length of the CDR3 is 18 residues. Germline V gene data show CDR1 as SEHNR and CDR2 as FQNEAQ (reference sequence). V gave up 7 bases and J gave up 5 bases; unmatched junction bases: 22. The CDR3 bases are TGTGCCAGCACCACAGACAGGGGTTTTGTACCAGAAGTGAACGAGCAGTACTTC. Translation gives CASTTDRGFVPEVNEQYF.

The J gene is TRBJ2-1, the V gene TRBV10-2; 7 nucleotides match TRBD2. The CDR3 has 17 residues. Trimming cost V 2 bases and J 0 bases; bases outside gene matches: 7. Germline V gene lookup returns CDR1 WSHSY and CDR2 SAAADI. CDR3 sequence reads: CASSEASGLSSYNEQFF. The CDR3 nucleotides read TGCGCCAGCAGTGAGGCTAGCGGCCTGAGCTCCTACAATGAGCAGTTCTTC.

This chain uses TRBV7-2 with TRBJ2-3; weak D call: TRBD2 (7 bases). V was trimmed by 4 bases and J by 3 bases, leaving 11 bases between them. Germline CDR1 is SGHTA and CDR2 is FQGNSA. CDR3 size: 14 residues. The CDR3 is CASSSRGRTDTQYF. CDR3 in DNA: TGTGCCAGCAGCTCGCGGGGGCGGACAGATACGCAGTATTTT.

In this sample, this clone turned up once. The V and J genes are TRBV7-9 and TRBJ2-4, with 13 nucleotides matching TRBD2. J was trimmed by 0 bases and V by 5 bases; bases with no gene match: 4. CDR1 is SEHNR and CDR2 is FQNEAQ in the germline V gene (reference sequence). CDR3 length: 17 amino acids. CDR3 region: CASSPGLAGAAKNIQYF. The DNA of the CDR3 is TGTGCCAGCAGCCCCGGACTAGCGGGGGCAGCCAAAAACATTCAGTACTTC. The whole variable domain, filled in from reference TRBV7-9 and TRBJ2-4, reads DTGVSQNPRHKITKRGQNVTFRCDPISEHNRLYWYRQTLGQGPEFLTYFQNEAQLEKSRLLSDRFSAERPKGSFSTLEIQRTEQGDSAMYLCASSPGLAGAAKNIQYFGAGTRLSVL.

This clone showed up just once. This chain joins TRBV6-4 and TRBJ1-4; TRBD1 agrees at 12 bases. V dropped 9 bases and J dropped 8; count of bases not matched to a gene: 4. The germline V gene encodes CDR1 MRHNA and CDR2 SNTAGT. The CDR3 contains 13 residues. Here the CDR3 reads CASRDRGQEKLFF. The CDR3 bases are TGTGCCAGTAGGGACAGGGGGCAGGAAAAACTGTTTTTT.

This chain uses TRBV9 with TRBJ2-7; D gene ambiguous. V was pared by 4 bases and J by 3 bases, with 11 bases between. The CDR3 loop spans 13 amino acids. Germline V gene lookup returns CDR1 SGDLS and CDR2 YYNGEE. The CDR3 sequence: CASSTSGGYEQYF. The DNA for the CDR3 is TGTGCCAGCAGCACCAGTGGCGGCTACGAGCAGTACTTC.

The J gene is TRBJ2-7, the V gene TRBV29-1; 8 positions match TRBD1. The germline V gene has CDR1 SQVTM and CDR2 ANQGSEA. This CDR3 spans 13 amino acids. The V segment lost 7 bases and the J segment 2 bases; nucleotides outside the gene matches: 7. CDR3 residues: CSAFGQGTYEQYF. Here the CDR3 DNA reads TGCAGCGCCTTTGGACAGGGCACCTACGAGCAGTACTTC.

This chain uses TRBV6-4 with TRBJ2-3; D may be TRBD2 (6 bases). V was cut by 4 bases and J by 2 bases, with 10 bases left in between. The germline CDR1 and CDR2 sequences are MRHNA and SNTAGT. The CDR3 runs 14 residues. The CDR3 here is CASSGGEATDTQYF. CDR3 bases: TGTGCCAGCAGTGGGGGGGAGGCCACAGATACGCAGTATTTT.

The chain is built from TRBV14 and TRBJ2-3, with 7 nucleotides matching TRBD1. Germline V lookup: CDR1 SGHDN, CDR2 FVKESK. The CDR3 is 15 amino acids. V was clipped by 3 bases and J by 0 bases; unmatched bases: 3. The CDR3, as DNA: TGTGCCAGCAGCCAGATGACAGGGAGCACAGATACGCAGTATTTT. Its protein is CASSQMTGSTDTQYF.

This clone has a handful of counts. This chain links TRBV5-1 with TRBJ2-5, with TRBD2 matching 13 bases. The CDR3 runs to 17 residues. Trimming removed 2 bases from V and 0 bases from J; junction bases left unmatched: 4. Per germline, CDR1 SGHRS and CDR2 YFSETQ. The CDR3 sequence is CASSLGLAGAHQETQYF. CDR3 nucleotides: TGCGCCAGCAGCTTAGGACTAGCGGGGGCCCACCAAGAGACCCAGTACTTC.

The V call is TRBV13, the J call TRBJ1-2; 9 nucleotides align to TRBD1. The CDR3 contains 15 residues. Germline V gene lookup returns CDR1 PRHDT and CDR2 FYEKMQ (reference sequence). The ends lost 5 bases at V and 2 bases at J; junction bases unmatched: 6. CDR3 residues: CASSAGGQGNYGYTF. The CDR3 region has the DNA TGTGCCAGCAGCGCAGGGGGACAGGGCAACTATGGCTACACCTTC.

The gene calls are TRBV7-2 and TRBJ2-7; 7 bases line up with TRBD1. The germline gives CDR1 SGHTA, CDR2 FQGNSA. V dropped 1 base and J dropped 2; count of bases not matched to a gene: 5. The CDR3 totals 15 residues. The CDR3 loop is CASSLGLGGTYEQYF. CDR3 in DNA: TGTGCCAGCAGCTTAGGGTTAGGGGGCACCTACGAGCAGTACTTC.

V and J are TRBV28 and TRBJ2-5; D may be TRBD2 (5 bases). Germline values: CDR1 MDHEN, CDR2 SYDVKM. V dropped 5 bases and J dropped 2 bases, with 12 bases sitting between them. This CDR3 region has 14 residues. The CDR3 DNA is TGTGCCAGCAGTAAACCAGGACTGCAAGAGACCCAGTACTTC. This codes for CASSKPGLQETQYF.